The text below deals with one TCR beta chain. The antigen remains undetermined. The CDR3 sequence is 15 residues long. The trim removed 2 bases at V and 1 base at J, leaving 0 bases unmatched. Germline V CDR1 and CDR2: ENHRY, SYGVKD. TCRdb keeps only in-frame clones here, not all; method: immunoSEQ multiplex PCR. The data show more than 300,000 clones, around 89% seen once. Stated treatment: over 15 received Ad26.COV2.S at low or high dose, single or two shots; roughly five received placebo; per-sample allocation not given. Day 63 after the first vaccine or placebo injection was the time point for sampling. The data derive from a study of Ad26.COV2.S vaccination and SARS-CoV-2 variants. About the research overall: The donor belonged to the COV1001 Ad26.COV2.S trial arm.

Study-wide findings and caveats: Reportedly, spike-specific CD8+ and CD4+ T cell responses achieved substantial breadth once vaccination had taken place.

The sequence came from a person aged 18-65 years who received the Ad26.COV2.S COVID-19 vaccine or a placebo. The rearrangement uses TRBV10-3 and TRBJ2-7; 12 nucleotides line up with TRBD2. The input for sequencing was peripheral blood, taken in a trial of Ad26.COV2.S vaccine versus placebo. CDR3 region: CAISETSGGSYEQYF. In nucleotides, the CDR3 is TGTGCCATCAGTGAGACTAGCGGGGGGTCCTACGAGCAGTACTTC.